This is a list of T cell receptor beta chains from one sample in a study of cytomegalovirus exposure and HLA in healthy donors. Assay: immunoSEQ multiplex PCR; the TCRdb copy retains only in-frame clones and omits some. Of roughly 250,000 clones in the sample, about 80% are singletons; the top ten hold approximately 0.3%. Sequencing was performed on PBMCs. The receptors stem from a girl aged 2-15 years in good health and CMV-seronegative. CDR3s include the opening cysteine and the closing phenylalanine or tryptophan. A D gene is named only where the DNA matches it firmly. Rows may omit the clone size; those that give it use once, few, many or a size class.

>15|TRBV19|TRBD1|TRBJ1-3|few
CASIARGNSGNTIYF
TGTGCCAGTATCGCCAGGGGGAACTCTGGAAACACCATATATTTT
>14|TRBV27|TRBD2|TRBJ2-7|NA
CASSLREGTYEQYF
TGTGCCAGCAGTTTGAGGGAGGGGACCTACGAGCAGTACTTC
>15|TRBV5-1|TRBD2|TRBJ2-3|once
CASSFRGDGTDTQYF
TGCGCCAGCAGCTTCCGGGGGGATGGCACAGATACGCAGTATTTT
>14|TRBV7-9|NA|TRBJ1-4|NA
CASTSGGLREKLFF
TGTGCCAGCACCTCGGGAGGGTTAAGGGAAAAACTGTTTTTT
>15|TRBV4-1|NA|TRBJ1-1|NA
CASSQEDQGYTEAFF
TGCGCCAGCAGCCAAGAGGATCAGGGTTACACTGAAGCTTTCTTT
>17|TRBV27|TRBD1|TRBJ2-7|NA
CASSLIRGQGFSYEQYF
TGTGCCAGCAGTTTAATTCGGGGACAGGGATTCTCCTACGAGCAGTACTTC
>13|TRBV28|NA|TRBJ2-7|NA
CASSFRGVYEQYF
TGTGCCAGCAGTTTCCGTGGAGTCTACGAGCAGTACTTC
>17|TRBV10-3|TRBD2|TRBJ2-1|NA
CAISESRETSGYNEQFF
TGTGCCATCAGTGAGTCAAGAGAGACTAGCGGGTACAATGAGCAGTTCTTC
>19|TRBV30|TRBD2|TRBJ2-3|NA
CAWSGGLAGKRTSTDTQYF
TGTGCCTGGAGTGGGGGACTAGCGGGAAAAAGAACTAGCACAGATACGCAGTATTTT
>18|TRBV27|TRBD1|TRBJ2-4|NA
CASSLRGQFELTKNIQYF
TGTGCCAGCAGTTTAAGGGGACAGTTTGAACTCACCAAAAACATTCAGTACTTC
>11|TRBV20-1|NA|TRBJ1-1|few
CSATKNTEAFF
TGCAGTGCTACCAAGAACACTGAAGCTTTCTTT